The rows below give T cell receptor beta chains drawn from one sample of a study of cytomegalovirus exposure and HLA in healthy donors. Data came from immunoSEQ multiplex PCR; TCRdb stores just in-frame clones and leaves some out. The table records over 85,000 clones, around four fifths of them present only once. Sequenced: PBMCs. The receptors come from a man between 25 and 39 years old in good health and CMV-seropositive. CDR3s include the opening cysteine and the closing phenylalanine or tryptophan. Each record gives: D gene, J gene, V gene, clone size, CDR3 DNA, CDR3 protein. The D gene is left open where the match is weak. Size is stated for part of the rows, as once, few or many counts, or as a class when the clone is expanded.

>TRBD2|TRBJ2-1|TRBV13|NA
TGTGCCAGCAGCCCCCGTCTACAGCGGGGGGGGTCCAATGAGCAGTTCTTC
CASSPRLQRGGSNEQFF
>TRBD2|TRBJ2-3|TRBV30|NA
TGTGCCTGGAGACACCCCTTAGCGGGGGGGCCGGATACGCAGTATTTT
CAWRHPLAGGPDTQYF
>TRBD1|TRBJ2-5|TRBV11-2|once
TGTGCCAGCAGCTTAGTCCCCGACAGGGAAGAGACCCAGTACTTC
CASSLVPDREETQYF
>TRBD2|TRBJ2-5|TRBV9|NA
TGTGCCAGCAGCCCACGTGGGAGGGAGGAGACCCAGTACTTC
CASSPRGREETQYF
>NA|TRBJ2-1|TRBV4-1|once
TGCGCCAGCAGCCAAGAATCGTGTAGCAGCTATGAGCAGTTCTTC
CASSQESCSSYEQFF
>NA|TRBJ2-7|TRBV4-1|NA
TGCGCCAGCAGCCCGGCTACTAGGGAGCCCTACGAGCAGTACTTC
CASSPATREPYEQYF
>TRBD2|TRBJ2-5|TRBV7-9|NA
TGCGCCAGCAGCCCCTCCAGGGGACTAGCGGGGGTTAGGGGGACCCAGTACTTC
CASSPSRGLAGVRGTQYF
>NA|TRBJ2-7|TRBV11-2|once
TGTGCCAGCAGCCTGAGCTCCTACGAGCAGTACTTC
CASSLSSYEQYF
>TRBD1|TRBJ2-3|TRBV18|NA
TGTGCCAGCTCACTTGGGACAGTCGCAGATACGCAGTATTTT
CASSLGTVADTQYF
>NA|TRBJ2-7|TRBV6-5|NA
TGTGCCAGCAGTTACTCGATTAGCTACGAGCAGTACTTC
CASSYSISYEQYF
>TRBD2|TRBJ2-7|TRBV30|NA
TGTGCCTGGAATTTTGGGGCGGGGGCCTACGAGCAGTACTTC
CAWNFGAGAYEQYF
>TRBD1|TRBJ2-1|TRBV19|NA
TGTGCCACCGCGATGACAGGGGACCACAATGAGCAGTTCTTC
CATAMTGDHNEQFF
>NA|TRBJ2-5|TRBV21-1|NA
TGTGCCAGCAGCAAAGCGGGACAGGGCCCATCCGGGGCCCAGTACTTC
CASSKAGQGPSGAQYF
>NA|TRBJ1-6|TRBV2|once
TGTGCCAGCAGTGAGCAGGGAAGGTACAATTCACCCCTCCACTTT
CASSEQGRYNSPLHF
>TRBD1|TRBJ1-2|TRBV19|NA
TGTGCCAGTAGTATCGACAGGGTGGGACCCTATGGCTACACCTTC
CASSIDRVGPYGYTF
>TRBD2|TRBJ2-7|TRBV5-1|NA
TGCGCCAGCAGCTTCAGACTAGCGGGGGCGATCTCCTACGAGCAGTACTTC
CASSFRLAGAISYEQYF
>TRBD2|TRBJ2-7|TRBV5-1|NA
TGCGCCAGCAGCTTAGTAGTAGCGGGGTTTATCTACGAGCAGTACTTC
CASSLVVAGFIYEQYF
>NA|TRBJ2-7|TRBV10-2|NA
TGCGCCAGCAGTGAGTCCAGAGGCGAGCAGTACTTC
CASSESRGEQYF
>TRBD2|TRBJ2-3|TRBV9|NA
TGTGCCAGCAGCGTGGCCCCGGGGGCGGGGGGAGATACGCAGTATTTT
CASSVAPGAGGDTQYF
>TRBD1|TRBJ1-3|TRBV7-9|few
TGTGCCAGCAGCGGGGACAGGGCCTTCTCTGGAAACACCATATATTTT
CASSGDRAFSGNTIYF
>TRBD1|TRBJ1-2|TRBV2|once
TGTGCCAGCAGGGGCCCCGGACAGGGAATAATCTATGGCTACACCTTC
CASRGPGQGIIYGYTF
>NA|TRBJ2-3|TRBV6-1|NA
TGTGCCAGCAGTGACTTTAGACAGACTAGCACAGATACGCAGTATTTT
CASSDFRQTSTDTQYF
>TRBD1|TRBJ1-1|TRBV5-4|NA
TGTGCCAGCACCTTGGACAGGGACACTGAAGCTTTCTTT
CASTLDRDTEAFF
>NA|TRBJ1-2|TRBV6-6|NA
TGTGCCAGCAGTTACCTGGCCGGGACTGGTGATGGCTACACCTTC
CASSYLAGTGDGYTF
>TRBD1|TRBJ2-2|TRBV5-1|NA
TGCGCCAGCAGCGAAGGACAGGGGGCGGTCGGGGAGCTGTTTTTT
CASSEGQGAVGELFF
>TRBD2|TRBJ2-1|TRBV13|NA
TGTGCCAGCAGCTCGGGACTAGACCGCAATGAGCAGTTCTTC
CASSSGLDRNEQFF
>TRBD1|TRBJ1-6|TRBV4-2|NA
TGTGCCAGCAGCCAAGAGACAGGGGAAAATTCACCCCTCCACTTT
CASSQETGENSPLHF
>TRBD1|TRBJ2-1|TRBV30|NA
TGTGCCTTTTACAGGGGGCCTAACTACAATGAGCAGTTCTTC
CAFYRGPNYNEQFF
>NA|TRBJ2-7|TRBV7-9|NA
TGTGCCAGCAGTGTAGGGGCCACTCAATCGGGCGAGCAGTACTTC
CASSVGATQSGEQYF
>TRBD1|TRBJ1-4|TRBV18|few
TGTGCCAGCTCACCACGTACAGGGGGCGATGAAAAACTGTTTTTT
CASSPRTGGDEKLFF
>NA|TRBJ2-7|TRBV15|few
TGTGCCACCAGCAGAGAAAATTTAGGCCAGGACAGTTACTCCTACGAGCAGTACTTC
CATSRENLGQDSYSYEQYF